One sample yielded the 13 T cell receptor beta chains listed below, sequenced in a study of OX40 agonist ivuxolimab in advanced cancers. Sequencing used immunoSEQ multiplex PCR; TCRdb keeps in-frame clones, though not all of them. The sample consists of 85,000 or so clones, 65% to 90% of them appearing once. The sequences come from CD4+ or CD8+ T cells sorted from blood, collected in a trial of the OX40 agonist ivuxolimab. These TCRs come from an adult with an advanced solid tumor such as melanoma, head and neck, liver or kidney cancer.

DNA of the CDR3: TGTGCCAGCAGTTTATCTAGCGGGGGCCGATACAATGAGCAGTTCTTC. Its protein product is CASSLSSGGRYNEQFF. The genes are TRBV28 and TRBJ2-1, with TRBD2 matching over 10 bases. Germline trimming cut 1 base from V and 4 bases from J; bases unmatched to any gene: 4. The CDR3 is made up of 16 amino acids. Germline V gene sequence: CDR1 MDHEN, CDR2 SYDVKM.

CDR3: CASSLITTPDTQYF. The CDR3, as DNA: TGTGCCAGCAGTTTAATTACGACTCCAGATACGCAGTATTTT. The chain is built from TRBV28 and TRBJ2-3; no reliable D call. Germline V gene data show CDR1 as MDHEN and CDR2 as SYDVKM. CDR3 length: 14 residues. Trimming removed 2 bases from V and 4 bases from J, with 10 bases in between.

This sequence joins TRBV7-9 and TRBJ2-7; unclear D gene. Germline CDR1 reads SEHNR; CDR2 reads FQNEAQ (reference sequence). The CDR3 has 14 residues. Trimming took off 1 base at V and 0 bases at J, with 7 bases between the two ends. CDR3 nucleotide sequence: TGTGCCAGCAGCTTAGAGGCGTCCTCCTACGAGCAGTACTTC. Residues: CASSLEASSYEQYF.

In its sample, this clone was seen a few times. This rearrangement joins TRBV27 to TRBJ1-5; D not resolved. This CDR3 region has 14 residues. V dropped 8 bases and J dropped 2 bases, with 13 bases sitting between them. The germline gives CDR1 MNHEY, CDR2 SMNVEV (reference sequence). CDR3 sequence: CASPGRPGNQPQHF. DNA of the CDR3: TGTGCCAGCCCCGGCCGGCCGGGCAATCAGCCCCAGCATTTT.

CDR3 DNA sequence: TGCAGCGTGGCCGTAGGGGATCATTCACCCCTCCACTTT. Residues: CSVAVGDHSPLHF. V and J are TRBV29-1 and TRBJ1-6; possibly TRBD1 for D (5 bases). This CDR3 contains 13 residues. V was shortened by 6 bases and J by 8 bases, with 14 bases between the two germline ends. Germline lookup yields CDR1 SQVTM and CDR2 ANQGSEA.

This rearrangement joins TRBV5-1 to TRBJ2-7, with 9 bases fitting TRBD1. CDR3 length equals 15 residues. V gave up 4 bases and J gave up 5 bases; unmatched junction bases: 10. Germline assignment: CDR1 SGHRS and CDR2 YFSETQ. CDR3 nucleotide sequence: TGCGCCAGCAGCGCCCAACAGGGGGCCGGTAACGAGCAGTACTTC. It codes for CASSAQQGAGNEQYF.

This clone appeared a few times. Written as DNA, the CDR3 is TGTGCCAGCAGCGACCCGAGACATGGGACCGGGGAGCTGTTTTTT. Translation: CASSDPRHGTGELFF. The chain is built from TRBV9 and TRBJ2-2, with D unresolved. CDR1 and CDR2 from the germline V gene are SGDLS and YYNGEE. This CDR3 has 15 amino acids. Trimming took off 3 bases at V and 5 bases at J, with 14 bases between the two ends.

The chain has TRBV28 and TRBJ2-7; D gene uncertain. V gave up 4 bases and J gave up 5 bases, with 9 bases separating them. Germline lookup yields CDR1 MDHEN and CDR2 SYDVKM. CDR3 size: 12 residues. The CDR3 sequence is CASSSGADEQYF. CDR3 DNA: TGTGCCAGCAGTTCCGGTGCCGACGAGCAGTACTTC.

The CDR3 coding sequence is TGTGCCAGCAGTCCCGCGACCGGGGGTGAAACGCAGTATTTT. It is translated as CASSPATGGETQYF. The gene calls are TRBV7-3 and TRBJ2-3; D is possibly TRBD2 (6 bases). The germline V and J ends were trimmed by 6 bases and 9 bases, with 19 bases remaining between them. Germline CDR1 is SGHTA and CDR2 is FQGTGA. This CDR3 is built from 14 residues.

The rearrangement links TRBV10-3 to TRBJ1-6; D not resolved. Trimming removed 10 bases at V and 7 bases at J, with 14 bases between. The CDR3 runs 13 residues. Germline V CDR1 and CDR2: ENHRY, SYGVKD. The CDR3 nucleotides read TGTGCCACAGGAGAACCGGGGAATTCACCCCTCCACTTT. Its protein product is CATGEPGNSPLHF.

This clone showed up just once. This chain links TRBV28 with TRBJ1-5; D remains unclear. V dropped 8 bases and J dropped 8 bases, with 16 bases sitting between them. From germline, CDR1 is MDHEN and CDR2 SYDVKM. The length of the CDR3 is 13 residues. CDR3 residues: CASHSGENKPQHF. CDR3 in DNA: TGTGCCAGCCATTCAGGTGAAAATAAGCCCCAGCATTTT.

The chain carries TRBV5-3 and TRBJ2-1; the match to TRBD2 covers 15 bases. TRBV5-3 is treated as an ORF (open reading frame) with a function not yet certain. After removal of 2 bases from V and 5 bases from J, the junction contained 5 bases not matched to a gene. The CDR3 has 17 amino acids. In DNA form, the CDR3 reads TGTGCCAGAAGCTTTGGGACTAGCGGGGGGTGGGACAATGAGCAGTTCTTC. Amino acids: CARSFGTSGGWDNEQFF.

V and J are TRBV13 and TRBJ1-3; 8 nucleotides line up with TRBD1. Germline V gene sequence: CDR1 PRHDT, CDR2 FYEKMQ (reference sequence). V shed 5 bases and J 4 bases; nucleotides not matched to a gene: 10. The CDR3 extends over 16 amino acids. The CDR3 sequence is CASSPRQGSVGNTIYF. As DNA, the CDR3 is TGTGCCAGCAGCCCTCGACAGGGGTCGGTCGGAAACACCATATATTTT.